Here is one T cell receptor beta chain with its context. The protocol was immunoSEQ multiplex PCR, while the TCRdb copy is restricted to in-frame clones and leaves out a portion. The sample carries about 50,000 clones, about 96% recorded once. The V end lost 5 bases, the J end lost 0 bases, and 7 bases lay between the germline ends. The CDR3 spans 13 residues. CDR1 is SEHNR, CDR2 FQNEAQ, per germline (reference sequence). The data belong to a study of technical replicates of blood from a handful of donors. The sequencing sample was made of T cells isolated from PBMCs. The TCR sequence derives from a human donor in good health. This chain connects TRBV7-9 to TRBJ1-2; a possible D gene is TRBD1 (5 bases). The DNA for the CDR3 is TGTGCCAGCAGCCTGGACACTAACTATGGCTACACCTTC. Translated, it gives CASSLDTNYGYTF.